This record covers a single TCR beta chain. Its antigen is still unknown. This entry is derived from a study of CXCR3-negative and CXCR3-positive naive CD8 T cells. Germline V gene sequence: CDR1 MDHEN, CDR2 SYDVKM. The CDR3 length is 14 residues. The method, 5' RACE with UMI labels, was used to prepare the TRB cDNA libraries. TCRdb reprocessed the 5' RACE reads and stores each CDR3 protein as one record, lacking DNA. The table counts more than 6,000 distinct CDR3 sequences; roughly 2% lies in the top ten. General study points: The study found comparably high diversity in both naive subsets and much lower diversity in memory CD8+ cells. The naive subsets expressed comparable surface CD5, and the authors inferred TCR strength from TRB CDR3 properties. A higher hydrophobicity marked the TRB CDR3s of CXCR3-positive naive cells versus CXCR3-negative naive cells.

The chain combines TRBV28 with TRBJ2-3; TCRdb's D gene call, TRBD1, goes unchecked for lack of DNA. The TCR comes from a human donor in good health. Some clones in this sample may be carry-over from other donors' samples. Material: naive CXCR3+ CD8+ T cells from blood. Sample subset: CD45RO-CCR7+CD27+CD95- naive CD8+ T cells expressing CXCR3 (TNR3+). CDR3 region: CASSLQGAEDTQYF.